This is a list of T cell receptor beta chains from one sample in a study of blood T cells in healthy people across ages. TCRdb reanalysed the 5' RACE reads using MiXCR and keeps one entry per CDR3 protein. The table records about 510,000 distinct CDR3 sequences, about 27% of them present only once. This sample was shared with a second study, whose subject was T cells of mothers and their children.

The sequencing input was blood. These receptors all stem from a boy aged 2 to 10 in good health. Each CDR3 is given with its conserved first and last residue. The order of the fields is V gene, J gene, D gene, clone size, CDR3 protein, CDR3 DNA. The D gene is left open where the match is weak. Part of the rows lack a size; the others show once, few, many or a class for expanded clones.

v_gene: TRBV7-6; j_gene: TRBJ2-7; d_gene: .; abundance: few; CDR3aa: CASSSGTPPESF; CDR3nt: TGTGCCAGCAGCTCCGGGACGCCTCCCGAGAGCTTC
v_gene: TRBV11-2; j_gene: TRBJ1-6; d_gene: .; abundance: .; CDR3aa: CASSLDLGSSYNSPLHF; CDR3nt: TGTGCCAGCAGCTTAGATCTGGGGAGCTCCTATAATTCACCCCTCCACTTT
v_gene: TRBV3-1; j_gene: TRBJ2-5; d_gene: TRBD1; abundance: few; CDR3aa: CASSPRRGQGDEETQYF; CDR3nt: TGTGCCAGCAGCCCCCGAAGGGGACAGGGGGACGAAGAGACCCAGTACTTC
v_gene: TRBV4-3; j_gene: TRBJ2-5; d_gene: .; abundance: few; CDR3aa: CASSPTGRETQYF; CDR3nt: TGCGCCAGCAGCCCCACTGGACGGGAGACCCAGTACTTC
v_gene: TRBV5-1; j_gene: TRBJ2-5; d_gene: TRBD1; abundance: many; CDR3aa: CASSAGQGRRGQETQYF; CDR3nt: TGCGCCAGCAGCGCTGGACAGGGAAGGAGGGGCCAAGAGACCCAGTACTTC
v_gene: TRBV29-1; j_gene: TRBJ2-5; d_gene: .; abundance: few; CDR3aa: CSVELARPETQYF; CDR3nt: TGCAGCGTTGAACTAGCGCGGCCGGAGACCCAGTACTTC
v_gene: TRBV28; j_gene: TRBJ1-1; d_gene: TRBD1; abundance: .; CDR3aa: CASSLGQAPWTEAFF; CDR3nt: TGTGCCAGCAGTTTGGGACAGGCCCCTTGGACTGAAGCTTTCTTT
v_gene: TRBV19; j_gene: TRBJ2-2; d_gene: .; abundance: .; CDR3aa: CTSIDNTGELFF; CDR3nt: TGTACCAGTATAGATAACACCGGGGAGCTGTTTTTT
v_gene: TRBV4-3; j_gene: TRBJ2-1; d_gene: .; abundance: .; CDR3aa: CASSQDSGFHNEQFF; CDR3nt: TGCGCCAGCAGCCAAGATTCGGGCTTTCACAATGAGCAGTTCTTC
v_gene: TRBV7-8; j_gene: TRBJ2-5; d_gene: .; abundance: few; CDR3aa: CASSLPLGETQYF; CDR3nt: TGTGCCAGCAGCTTACCCTTGGGGGAGACCCAGTACTTC